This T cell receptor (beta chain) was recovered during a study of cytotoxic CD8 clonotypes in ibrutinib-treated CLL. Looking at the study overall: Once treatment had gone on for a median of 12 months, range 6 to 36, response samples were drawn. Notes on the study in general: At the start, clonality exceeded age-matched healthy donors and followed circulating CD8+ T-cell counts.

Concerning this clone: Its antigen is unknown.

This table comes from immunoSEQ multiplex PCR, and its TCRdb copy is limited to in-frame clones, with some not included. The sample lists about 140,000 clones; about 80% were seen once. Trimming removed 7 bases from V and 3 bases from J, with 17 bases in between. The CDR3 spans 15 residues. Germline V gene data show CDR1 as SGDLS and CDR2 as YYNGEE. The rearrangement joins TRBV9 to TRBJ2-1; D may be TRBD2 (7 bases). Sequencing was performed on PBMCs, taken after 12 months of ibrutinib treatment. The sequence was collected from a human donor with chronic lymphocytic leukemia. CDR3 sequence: CASESGASGYNEQFF. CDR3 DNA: TGTGCCAGCGAGTCAGGGGCTAGCGGCTACAATGAGCAGTTCTTC. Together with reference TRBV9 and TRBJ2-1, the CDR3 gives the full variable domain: DSGVTQTPKHLITATGQRVTLRCSPRSGDLSVYWYQQSLDQGLQFLIQYYNGEERAKGNILERFSAQQFPDLHSELNLSSLELGDSALYFCASESGASGYNEQFFGPGTRLTVL.